This T cell receptor beta chain was captured by sequencing in a study of cytomegalovirus exposure and HLA in healthy donors. Across the whole study: A subsequent analysis stated that the 120 validation repertoires were run on the same platform as the roughly 670 first-cohort repertoires. Points from the study as a whole: Listed as cytomegalovirus-associated were 150 or so TCR beta chains.

To note about this clone: Antigen specificity is unknown.

Germline assignment: CDR1 MNHEY and CDR2 SVGAGI. V lost 6 bases and J 1 base, leaving 9 bases between the germline ends. The CDR3 sequence is 13 residues long. Sequenced by immunoSEQ multiplex PCR; TCRdb stores in-frame clones only, minus some. The sample yields approximately 140,000 clones, about 83% seen once. The rearrangement joins TRBV6-5 to TRBJ1-2, with a tentative D call TRBD1 (5 bases). This receptor was identified in a woman under 40 in good health and CMV-seronegative. Specimen: PBMCs. CDR3 amino acids: CASRTEVNYGYTF. CDR3 DNA sequence: TGTGCCAGCAGGACAGAAGTTAACTATGGCTACACCTTC.